The clone carrying this T cell receptor beta chain has only one observation. Its target is not known. cDNA libraries for TCR beta contained unique molecular identifiers. Researchers reported roughly 510,000 cDNA molecules coming from around 1 to 9.1 million T cells. MiXCR was run by TCRdb on the PCR reads, yielding one entry per CDR3 protein. The sample includes almost 700,000 distinct CDR3 sequences, roughly three fifths of them seen just once. This entry belongs to a study of post-analysis software for immune sequencing data. Study-wide context: Secondary progressive, relapsing-remitting and progressive-relapsing multiple sclerosis were among the included disease courses. Study outcomes and limitations: Versus controls, multiple sclerosis patients showed significantly lower diversity (normalized Chao1). Strong co-clustering by F measure linked samples that shared a preparation batch.

Sequencing was carried out using blood. The clonotype was recovered from a girl aged 2 to 10 with multiple sclerosis.

The CDR3 DNA sequence: TGCAGTGCTAGAGGGCCGGGGAGACACTACACCTTC. Amino acids: CSARGPGRHYTF. The chain combines TRBV20-1 with TRBJ1-2; D is uncertain. The ends were cut back, 1 base at V and 10 bases at J, with 13 bases in the middle. The CDR3 totals 12 residues. CDR1 DFQATT and CDR2 SNEGSKA come from the germline V gene (reference sequence).